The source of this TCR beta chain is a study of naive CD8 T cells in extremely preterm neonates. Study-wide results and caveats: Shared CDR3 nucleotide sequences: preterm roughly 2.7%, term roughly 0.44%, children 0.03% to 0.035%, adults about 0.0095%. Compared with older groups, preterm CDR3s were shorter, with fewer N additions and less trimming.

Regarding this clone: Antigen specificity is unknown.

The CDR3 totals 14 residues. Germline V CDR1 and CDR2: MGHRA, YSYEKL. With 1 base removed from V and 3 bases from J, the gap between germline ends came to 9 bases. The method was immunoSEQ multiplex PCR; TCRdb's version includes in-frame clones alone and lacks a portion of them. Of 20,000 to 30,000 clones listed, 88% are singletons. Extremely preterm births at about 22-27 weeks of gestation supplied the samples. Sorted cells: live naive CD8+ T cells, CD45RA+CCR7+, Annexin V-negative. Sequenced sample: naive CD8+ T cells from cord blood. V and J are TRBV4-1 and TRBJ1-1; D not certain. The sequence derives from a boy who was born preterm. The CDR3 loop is CASSQVLRDTEAFF. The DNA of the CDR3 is TGCGCCAGCAGCCAAGTATTGAGGGACACTGAAGCTTTCTTT.